This record covers a single T cell receptor beta chain. The CDR3 sequence is 12 residues long. Per the germline V gene, CDR1 is SQVTM and CDR2 is ANQGSEA. V lost 5 bases, J lost 3 bases, and 3 bases stayed unmatched. This sample is part of a study of CD8 T cells in Susac syndrome. Reverse transcription of roughly 0.5 to 1 ug RNA used random hexamers. TCRdb itself ran the immunoSEQ multiplex PCR reads through MiXCR, one entry per CDR3 protein. The sample includes roughly 120,000 distinct CDR3 sequences, about 95% seen only once; the top ten take roughly 0.13%. The receptor was derived from a human donor with multiple sclerosis. The chain is built from TRBV29-1 and TRBJ2-5; TRBD1 matches at 7 bases. The sample comprised CD4+ T cells from PBMCs. The CDR3 loop reads CSVRGLEETQYF. DNA for the CDR3: TGCAGCGTTAGGGGGCTAGAAGAGACCCAGTACTTC.